These 28 T cell receptor beta chains share one sample of origin, sequenced in a study of cytomegalovirus exposure and HLA in healthy donors. A multiplex PCR was run with 60 Vbeta primers and 13 Jbeta primers. The assay was immunoSEQ multiplex PCR, and TCRdb's table has in-frame clones only and misses some. Here the sample spans some 130,000 clones, 75% to 90% being singletons. Sequences were obtained from PBMCs. The receptors were sampled from a male donor in good health and CMV-seronegative.

The rearrangement links TRBV5-1 to TRBJ2-3; possible D gene TRBD2, 6 bases. Trimming shortened V by 3 bases and J by 3 bases, and 11 bases separated the two germline ends. The CDR3 runs to 14 residues. Per the germline V gene, CDR1 is SGHRS and CDR2 is YFSETQ. DNA of the CDR3: TGCGCCAGCAGCTCGGGACTTCATACAGATACGCAGTATTTT. Amino acids: CASSSGLHTDTQYF. The full variable domain, in which reference TRBV5-1 and TRBJ2-3 provide the parts outside the CDR3, is KAGVTQTPRYLIKTRGQQVTLSCSPISGHRSVSWYQQTPGQGLQFLFEYFSETQRNKGNFPGRFSGRQFSNSRSEMNVSTLELGDSALYLCASSSGLHTDTQYFGPGTRLTVL.

This clone was seen only a few times. V and J are TRBV4-3 and TRBJ1-4; TRBD1 aligns across 7 bases. Per germline, CDR1 LGHNA and CDR2 YSLEER. The CDR3 sequence is 15 residues long. With 7 bases clipped from V and 2 bases from J, the junction kept 7 bases outside the gene matches. CDR3 bases: TGCGCCAGCACCCGACAGGGAGGCACTAATGAAAAACTGTTTTTT. Amino acids: CASTRQGGTNEKLFF.

By share, this clone ranks as medium-sized. The V gene is TRBV7-6, the J gene TRBJ1-2, with TRBD1 identical over 8 bases. Unmatched junction bases numbered 9, after V lost 2 bases and J lost 7 bases. Germline CDR1 SGHVS, CDR2 FNYEAQ. CDR3 length: 15 residues. The CDR3 DNA sequence: TGTGCCAGCAGCTTAACCCAGGGGGCGCAGGGTGGCTACACCTTC. This sequence encodes CASSLTQGAQGGYTF.

The chain joins TRBV28 to TRBJ2-5, with 10 bases that match TRBD2. The germline V gene encodes CDR1 MDHEN and CDR2 SYDVKM. V lost 3 bases, J lost 5 bases, and 6 bases stayed unmatched. This CDR3 has 15 amino acids. The CDR3 loop is CASSLPGLASETQYF. As DNA, the CDR3 is TGTGCCAGCAGTTTGCCGGGACTAGCGTCGGAGACCCAGTACTTC.

The chain uses TRBV11-2 and TRBJ1-1; 7 nucleotides agree with TRBD1. CDR1 is SGHAT, CDR2 FQNNGV, per germline. V was clipped by 4 bases and J by 3 bases; unmatched bases: 11. The CDR3 runs to 16 residues. This CDR3 reads CASSSLGRGLDTEAFF. The CDR3 DNA reads TGTGCCAGCAGCTCCCTCGGGAGGGGGCTGGACACTGAAGCTTTCTTT.

This clone was detected once. The rearrangement links TRBV5-8 to TRBJ1-1; 7 bases line up with TRBD1. This CDR3 is built from 14 residues. CDR1 and CDR2 (germline): SGHTS, YDEGEE. V dropped 4 bases and J dropped 3; count of bases not matched to a gene: 6. Here the CDR3 DNA reads TGTGCCAGCAGCACTCTACAGGGGTACACTGAAGCTTTCTTT. Translation gives CASSTLQGYTEAFF. The full variable domain, its missing parts supplied by reference TRBV5-8 and TRBJ1-1, is EAGVTQSPTHLIKTRGQQATLRCSPISGHTSVYWYQQALGLGLQFLLWYDEGEERNRGNFPPRFSGRQFPNYSSELNVNALELEDSALYLCASSTLQGYTEAFFGQGTRLTVV.

The chain carries TRBV2 and TRBJ1-2; D gene uncertain. CDR1 and CDR2 (germline): SNHLY, FYNNEI. The V end lost 4 bases, the J end lost 7 bases, and 10 bases lay between the germline ends. The CDR3 has 12 amino acids. CDR3: CASSVYSSGYTF. CDR3 DNA: TGTGCCAGCAGTGTGTACAGCTCTGGCTACACCTTC.

This chain uses TRBV13 with TRBJ2-1, with 8 bases fitting TRBD2. V was pared by 2 bases and J by 1 base, with 16 bases of the junction left unmatched. CDR1 PRHDT and CDR2 FYEKMQ come from the germline V gene (reference sequence). The CDR3 is made up of 20 amino acids. The CDR3 bases are TGTGCCAGCAGCTTATATAAACGACGGGAGGGCCGTAGGTCCTACAATGAGCAGTTCTTC. The encoded protein is CASSLYKRREGRRSYNEQFF.

The V and J genes are TRBV7-2 and TRBJ2-7; maybe TRBD1 (5 bases). The CDR3 is 12 amino acids. Trimming removed 5 bases from V and 4 bases from J, with 9 bases in between. Germline V gene data show CDR1 as SGHTA and CDR2 as FQGNSA. The CDR3 DNA is TGTGCCAGCAGCCCACAGGCGTACGAGCAGTACTTC. Its translation: CASSPQAYEQYF.

The chain employs TRBV7-2 and TRBJ2-2, with 7 nucleotides matching TRBD2. V shed 5 bases, J shed 2 bases, and the junction held 8 bases outside the gene matches. The CDR3 loop spans 16 amino acids. Germline V gene lookup returns CDR1 SGHTA and CDR2 FQGNSA. CDR3 residues: CASSQLGGGNTGELFF. The DNA for the CDR3 is TGTGCCAGCAGCCAACTAGGCGGGGGAAACACCGGGGAGCTGTTTTTT.

CDR3 sequence reads: CASSLVQGAYGYTF. The CDR3 nucleotides read TGCGCCAGCAGCTTGGTGCAGGGGGCCTATGGCTACACCTTC. This chain connects TRBV5-1 to TRBJ1-2; TRBD1 aligns across 8 bases. V dropped 0 bases and J dropped 4; count of bases not matched to a gene: 2. The CDR3 has 14 residues. Germline CDR1 is SGHRS and CDR2 is YFSETQ.

The V and J genes are TRBV30 and TRBJ1-2; the D gene is possibly TRBD1 (6 bases). V gave up 0 bases and J gave up 3 bases, with 8 bases separating them. CDR3 length equals 13 residues. CDR1 and CDR2 from the germline V gene are GTSNPN and SVGIG (reference sequence). For the CDR3, the DNA is TGTGCCTGGAGTGTAGGACAGCACTATGGCTACACCTTC. Translating it yields CAWSVGQHYGYTF.

This clone was seen just once. The chain couples TRBV7-8 to TRBJ2-7; 13 positions agree with TRBD2. This CDR3 has 17 residues. V lost 4 bases, J lost 7 bases, and 13 bases stayed unmatched. Per the germline V gene, CDR1 is SGHVS and CDR2 is FQNEAQ. For the CDR3, the DNA is TGTGCCAGCAGCTCGATGAGAGGACTAGCGGGAGTTTGGGAGCAGTACTTC. Encoded protein: CASSSMRGLAGVWEQYF.

The rearrangement uses TRBV27 and TRBJ2-2, with 9 bases that match TRBD2. The CDR3 is 15 amino acids. J lost 4 bases, V lost 2 bases, and 2 bases had no gene match. Looked up from germline, CDR1 is MNHEY and CDR2 is SMNVEV (reference sequence). CDR3 region: CASSLAGGPTGELFF. CDR3 nucleotide sequence: TGTGCCAGCAGTTTAGCGGGGGGGCCCACCGGGGAGCTGTTTTTT.

This clone appeared a few times. The genes are TRBV5-6 and TRBJ1-4; tentatively, D is TRBD1 (6 bases). Germline CDR1 and CDR2: SGHDT and YYEEEE. The V gene lost 2 bases and the J gene lost 1 base, with 12 bases spanning the gap. The CDR3 sequence is 16 residues long. As DNA, the CDR3 is TGTGCCAGCAGCTTACAGGGCGGGGGAACTAATGAAAAACTGTTTTTT. Its protein is CASSLQGGGTNEKLFF.

The chain joins TRBV2 to TRBJ2-5; 7 bases are a match to TRBD1. Germline-derived CDR1 and CDR2 are SNHLY and FYNNEI. The CDR3 covers 13 residues. V lost 7 bases and J lost 3; bases outside the gene matches: 5. Here the CDR3 DNA reads TGTGCCAGCACGGTGCAGGGGGAAGAGACCCAGTACTTC. As protein: CASTVQGEETQYF.

This clone was seen a few times. The chain couples TRBV30 to TRBJ2-6; D gene unclear. CDR1 GTSNPN and CDR2 SVGIG come from the germline V gene (reference sequence). The CDR3 has 16 residues. Trimming removed 1 base from V and 0 bases from J, with 10 bases in between. The DNA of the CDR3 is TGTGCCTGGAGTGCTACGGGTGTCTCTGGGGCCAACGTCCTGACTTTC. Translating it yields CAWSATGVSGANVLTF.

The chain couples TRBV18 to TRBJ1-1; D may be TRBD1 (6 bases). Looked up from germline, CDR1 is KGHSH and CDR2 is LQKENI. Trimming cost V 0 bases and J 1 base, with 15 bases left between them. CDR3 length equals 17 residues. The CDR3 DNA reads as TGTGCCAGCTCACCACCGGCAGGGGTGGGTTGGAACACTGAAGCTTTCTTT. It specifies CASSPPAGVGWNTEAFF. Complete variable domain (other parts from reference TRBV18 and TRBJ1-1): NAGVMQNPRHLVRRRGQEARLRCSPMKGHSHVYWYRQLPEEGLKFMVYLQKENIIDESGMPKERFSAEFPKEGPSILRIQQVVRGDSAAYFCASSPPAGVGWNTEAFFGQGTRLTVV.

The chain joins TRBV5-1 to TRBJ2-3; D is perhaps TRBD2 (5 bases). CDR3 length: 15 amino acids. Germline CDR1 reads SGHRS; CDR2 reads YFSETQ. The V gene lost 0 bases and the J gene lost 4 bases, with 12 bases spanning the gap. DNA of the CDR3: TGCGCCAGCAGCTTGGACGGGGTTTTTTCAGATACGCAGTATTTT. The encoded protein is CASSLDGVFSDTQYF.

This chain's CDR3 is CASSQGDNGEAFF. CDR3 DNA: TGCGCCAGCAGCCAAGGGGACAATGGTGAAGCTTTCTTT. This chain uses TRBV4-3 with TRBJ1-1; the D gene is possibly TRBD1 (6 bases). Trimming shortened V by 1 base and J by 7 bases, and 10 bases separated the two germline ends. CDR1 and CDR2 from the germline V gene are LGHNA and YSLEER. This CDR3 region has 13 residues.

The chain uses TRBV19 and TRBJ2-7; D gene uncertain. The germline gives CDR1 LNHDA, CDR2 SQIVND (reference sequence). V lost 3 bases and J lost 5, with 11 bases in between. The CDR3 extends over 13 amino acids. The DNA of the CDR3 is TGTGCCAGTAGTATCCGCCCACGAGACGAGCAGTACTTC. Amino acid sequence: CASSIRPRDEQYF. Filled out from reference TRBV19 and TRBJ2-7, the complete variable domain reads DGGITQSPKYLFRKEGQNVTLSCEQNLNHDAMYWYRQDPGQGLRLIYYSQIVNDFQKGDIAEGYSVSREKKESFPLTVTSAQKNPTAFYLCASSIRPRDEQYFGPGTRLTVT.

This clone was seen just once. The chain employs TRBV9 and TRBJ2-3; D is perhaps TRBD2 (6 bases). This CDR3 region has 17 residues. Germline values: CDR1 SGDLS, CDR2 YYNGEE. Trimming stripped 2 bases from V and 0 bases from J, with 16 bases between. The CDR3 DNA reads as TGTGCCAGCAGCGTTTTGGGGGGTGTGTCTAGCACAGATACGCAGTATTTT. Translating gives CASSVLGGVSSTDTQYF.

This chain joins TRBV10-3 and TRBJ2-1; TRBD2 agrees at 7 bases. This CDR3 has 16 amino acids. The germline V gene has CDR1 ENHRY and CDR2 SYGVKD. V was pared by 3 bases and J by 3 bases, with 8 bases of the junction left unmatched. The CDR3 spells CAISEGGRRIYNEQFF. In DNA, the CDR3 is TGTGCCATCAGTGAAGGCGGGAGAAGGATCTACAATGAGCAGTTCTTC.

The rearrangement uses TRBV7-9 and TRBJ1-1; D is possibly TRBD1 (6 bases). The CDR3 contains 15 residues. Trimming stripped 3 bases from V and 3 bases from J, with 14 bases between. Germline V gene sequence: CDR1 SEHNR, CDR2 FQNEAQ (reference sequence). The CDR3 nucleotides are TGTGCCAGCAGCTTTGGGGGCAGGGGTTACACTGAAGCTTTCTTT. Translation: CASSFGGRGYTEAFF.

The chain carries TRBV6-1 and TRBJ1-2, with 10 bases matching TRBD1. J was trimmed by 4 bases and V by 6 bases; bases with no gene match: 8. CDR1 and CDR2 from the germline V gene are MNHNS and SASEGT. The CDR3 is 15 residues long. CDR3 region: CASRLETGGSYGYTF. CDR3 in DNA: TGTGCCAGCAGATTAGAGACAGGGGGCAGCTATGGCTACACCTTC.

The chain is built from TRBV5-1 and TRBJ2-7; D may be TRBD2 (6 bases). The germline gives CDR1 SGHRS, CDR2 YFSETQ. The CDR3 loop spans 16 amino acids. The V and J ends lost 1 base and 0 bases respectively, with 14 bases between them. The CDR3 loop reads CASSLRLAASSYEQYF. In DNA, the CDR3 is TGCGCCAGCAGCTTGCGGTTAGCGGCAAGCTCCTACGAGCAGTACTTC. The variable domain in full, completed from reference TRBV5-1 and TRBJ2-7, reads KAGVTQTPRYLIKTRGQQVTLSCSPISGHRSVSWYQQTPGQGLQFLFEYFSETQRNKGNFPGRFSGRQFSNSRSEMNVSTLELGDSALYLCASSLRLAASSYEQYFGPGTRLTVT.

J is TRBJ2-1 and V is TRBV2; 10 bases match TRBD2. CDR1 and CDR2 from the germline V gene are SNHLY and FYNNEI. The V gene end was trimmed by 5 bases and the J gene end by 2 bases; junction bases not matched to a gene: 3. The CDR3 totals 15 residues. This CDR3 is CASSRAGGPYNEQFF. In nucleotides, the CDR3 is TGTGCCAGCAGTAGAGCGGGAGGGCCCTACAATGAGCAGTTCTTC.

The chain has TRBV6-5 and TRBJ1-5, with TRBD1 matching over 7 bases. Germline V gives CDR1 MNHEY, CDR2 SVGAGI. The CDR3 length is 13 residues. Trimming cost V 11 bases and J 3 bases; bases outside gene matches: 7. The CDR3 DNA is TGTGCCGCAGGACAGGCTCACAATCAGCCCCAGCATTTT. As protein: CAAGQAHNQPQHF.